This T cell receptor beta chain was captured by sequencing in a study of cytomegalovirus exposure and HLA in healthy donors. Germline CDR1 LNHDA, CDR2 SQIVND (reference sequence). The CDR3 has 13 amino acids. Trimming left V 6 bases short and J 1 base short, with 10 bases between. With respect to this clone: Its antigen remains unidentified.

Study-wide findings and caveats: Most of the TCR beta V segments (in an earlier analysis) were productive either about 90% or about 30% of the time.

With 60 Vbeta and 13 Jbeta primers, the PCR was carried out. Data came from immunoSEQ multiplex PCR; TCRdb stores just in-frame clones and leaves some out. This sample's table reports approximately 38,000 clones. This chain connects TRBV19 to TRBJ2-7, with a tentative D call TRBD1 (6 bases). The TCR comes from a man aged 30 to 45 in good health and CMV-seronegative. Source material: PBMCs. The CDR3 region has the DNA TGTGCCAGTAGGGACAGTTTTTCCTACGAGCAGTACTTC. Translating it yields CASRDSFSYEQYF.